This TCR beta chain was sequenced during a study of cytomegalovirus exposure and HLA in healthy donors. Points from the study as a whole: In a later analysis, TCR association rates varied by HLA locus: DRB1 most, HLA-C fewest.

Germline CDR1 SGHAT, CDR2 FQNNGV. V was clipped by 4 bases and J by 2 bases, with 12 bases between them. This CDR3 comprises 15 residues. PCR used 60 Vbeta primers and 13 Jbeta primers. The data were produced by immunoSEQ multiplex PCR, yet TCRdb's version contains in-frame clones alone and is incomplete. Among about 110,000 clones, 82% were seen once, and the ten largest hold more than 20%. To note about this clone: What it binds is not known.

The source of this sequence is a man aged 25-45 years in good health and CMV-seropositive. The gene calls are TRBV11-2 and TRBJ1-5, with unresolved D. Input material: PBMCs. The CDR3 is CASSSAGNGNQPQHF. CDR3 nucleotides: TGTGCCAGCAGCTCAGCCGGGAACGGCAATCAGCCCCAGCATTTT. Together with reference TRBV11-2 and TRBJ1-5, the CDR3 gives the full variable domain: EAGVAQSPRYKIIEKRQSVAFWCNPISGHATLYWYQQILGQGPKLLIQFQNNGVVDDSQLPKDRFSAERLKGVDSTLKIQPAKLEDSAVYLCASSSAGNGNQPQHFGDGTRLSIL.